This TCR beta chain appears in the sequencing data of a study of T cells in Graves' hyperthyroidism and ophthalmopathy. Findings of the study overall: Ophthalmopathy prediction by the model preceded onset by a median about 6 months. In simple terms, a model built on 13 V-J features told ophthalmopathy apart from stable hyperthyroidism. Most thyroid-expanded clonotypes above 0.001 were also found in blood.

Patients with uncontrolled infections, other autoimmune diseases, pregnancy or lactation were excluded. In regard to this clonotype: What it binds is not known. The CDR3 does not end in the conserved phenylalanine or tryptophan, so this is likely a read error.

Germline V gene lookup returns CDR1 SGHTA and CDR2 FQGNSA. This CDR3 spans 15 amino acids. Researchers amplified the TCR beta CDR3 regions from RNA transcripts. The HTBI primer set served for first-round RT-PCR of the TCR CDR3. TCRdb re-called the multiplex PCR reads with MiXCR, one entry per CDR3 protein. The sample records approximately 510,000 distinct CDR3 sequences, over 45% being singletons. V usage is TRBV7-2 and J usage is TRBJ1-4; D is unresolved. The receptor comes from an adult woman with Graves' disease, either hyperthyroidism or ophthalmopathy (not recorded which). Sequenced: peripheral blood or thyroid tissue (not recorded which). The CDR3 loop reads CASSQELRLNEKLFS. For the CDR3, the DNA is TGCGCCAGCAGCCAAGAGTTACGACTTAATGAAAAACTGTTTTCT.